This is a list of T cell receptor beta chains from one sample in a study of cytomegalovirus exposure and HLA in healthy donors. This table comes from immunoSEQ multiplex PCR, and its TCRdb copy is limited to in-frame clones, with some not included. The sample holds fewer than 250,000 clones, about 78% seen once. Sample: PBMCs. The receptor set was obtained from a male donor in good health and CMV-seronegative. CDR3s include the opening cysteine and the closing phenylalanine or tryptophan. The order of the fields is clone size, D gene, V gene, J gene, CDR3 protein, CDR3 DNA. A D gene is named only where the DNA matches it firmly. Expanded clones get a size class; other rows say once, few or many, or leave the size out.

>once|TRBD1|TRBV29-1|TRBJ1-2
CSTRTGWYGYTF
TGCAGCACAAGGACAGGCTGGTATGGCTACACCTTC
>once|-|TRBV27|TRBJ2-1
CASRVGTHLYNEQFF
TGTGCCAGCAGAGTCGGGACTCATCTATACAATGAGCAGTTCTTC
>-|TRBD2|TRBV7-9|TRBJ2-7
CASGTSGPVSYEQYF
TGTGCCAGCGGGACTAGCGGGCCGGTCTCCTACGAGCAGTACTTC
>-|-|TRBV11-2|TRBJ2-7
CASSPRRSVQGYEQYF
TGTGCCAGCAGCCCTAGGCGGTCAGTACAAGGCTACGAGCAGTACTTC
>many|-|TRBV6-5|TRBJ1-3
CASRLSTGSGNTIYF
TGTGCCAGCAGGCTATCTACAGGCTCTGGAAACACCATATATTTT
>-|-|TRBV5-1|TRBJ2-3
CASSFAQERGDTQYF
TGCGCCAGCAGCTTCGCACAGGAAAGGGGAGATACGCAGTATTTT
>-|-|TRBV18|TRBJ2-1
CASSPLSNYNEQFF
TGTGCCAGCTCACCACTTTCCAACTACAATGAGCAGTTCTTC
>-|-|TRBV2|TRBJ1-1
CASSAQQGLTEAFF
TGTGCCAGCAGTGCCCAACAGGGCTTGACTGAAGCTTTCTTT
>-|-|TRBV2|TRBJ2-7
CASRGRASGAVNEQYF
TGTGCCAGCAGGGGCAGGGCAAGTGGGGCCGTCAACGAGCAGTACTTC
>few|TRBD2|TRBV7-3|TRBJ2-3
CASSRASGGGTDTQYF
TGTGCCAGCAGCAGGGCTAGCGGAGGTGGCACAGATACGCAGTATTTT
>-|-|TRBV25-1|TRBJ1-1
CASSDSRGANTEAFF
TGTGCCAGCAGTGATTCTCGGGGGGCAAACACTGAAGCTTTCTTT
>-|TRBD1|TRBV10-3|TRBJ1-2
CAISAGTDYGYTF
TGTGCCATCAGCGCTGGGACAGACTATGGCTACACCTTC
>-|-|TRBV25-1|TRBJ1-3
CASSQIGNTIYF
TGTGCCAGCAGTCAGATTGGAAACACCATATATTTT
>-|-|TRBV20-1|TRBJ2-5
CSATARETQYF
TGCAGTGCCACAGCCAGAGAGACCCAGTACTTC
>-|-|TRBV19|TRBJ2-1
CASSIQGNHNEQFF
TGTGCCAGTAGTATTCAGGGCAACCACAATGAGCAGTTCTTC
>-|TRBD1|TRBV28|TRBJ1-3
CASSSAGGSGNTIYF
TGTGCCAGCAGTTCCGCAGGGGGCTCTGGAAACACCATATATTTT
>-|-|TRBV19|TRBJ1-4
CASSMDSLLGAEKLFF
TGTGCCAGTAGTATGGACAGTTTGCTCGGAGCGGAAAAACTGTTTTTT
>once|TRBD1|TRBV2|TRBJ1-4
CASSDWTGNEKLFF
TGTGCCAGCAGTGATTGGACAGGGAATGAAAAACTGTTTTTT
>-|-|TRBV7-3|TRBJ1-1
CASSRGQNTEAFF
TGTGCCAGCAGCCGCGGGCAGAACACTGAAGCTTTCTTT
>-|-|TRBV28|TRBJ1-1
CASSLAGKNTEAFF
TGTGCCAGCAGTTTAGCCGGTAAGAACACTGAAGCTTTCTTT
>once|-|TRBV2|TRBJ2-7
CASRGSTYEQYF
TGTGCCAGCAGGGGTAGCACATACGAGCAGTACTTC
>-|TRBD1|TRBV28|TRBJ2-7
CASSFSLQGRSYEQYF
TGTGCCAGCAGTTTCTCTCTACAGGGGCGCTCCTACGAGCAGTACTTC
>-|-|TRBV5-8|TRBJ1-2
CASSLTTVSRGYTF
TGTGCCAGCAGCTTGACGACAGTTTCACGAGGCTACACCTTC
>-|TRBD2|TRBV10-3|TRBJ2-1
CAILAGSGKSYNEQFF
TGTGCCATCTTGGCGGGAAGCGGGAAGTCCTACAATGAGCAGTTCTTC